This T cell receptor (beta chain) appears in the sequencing data of a study of cytomegalovirus exposure and HLA in healthy donors. Overall study: An earlier analysis found under 130 million unique TCR beta sequences from 200 million or so T cells. Findings and caveats of the study: Rarity held for most TCR sequences, but there were some public TCRs that occurred in many donors. In a later analysis, the majority of CMV-associated beta chains seemingly showed HLA restriction.

For this clone: Its antigen is currently unknown.

Every donor was a healthy person donating bone marrow. Germline CDR1 KGHSH, CDR2 LQKENI. V was clipped by 1 base and J by 6 bases, with 15 bases between them. The CDR3 has 15 amino acids. Both 60 Vbeta primers and 13 Jbeta primers went into the PCR. The assay was immunoSEQ multiplex PCR, and TCRdb's table has in-frame clones only and misses some. The sample records 150,000 to 200,000 clones, about 80% being singletons. The source of this sequence is a boy aged 10-17 years in good health and CMV-seronegative. The sequencing input was PBMCs. The rearrangement uses TRBV18 and TRBJ1-2; a weak D match, TRBD1 (6 bases). The CDR3: CASSPLAGDGNGYTF. The CDR3 DNA reads as TGTGCCAGCTCACCACTAGCAGGGGATGGGAATGGCTACACCTTC.